The 19 T cell receptor delta chains below were found in one sample sequenced in a study of Vδ1+ human thymocytes. The template was reverse-transcribed extracted RNA. Multiplex PCR used pooled V-gene forward primers and a constant-region reverse primer to amplify CDR3s. TCRdb used CATT to re-call clones from the multiplex PCR reads. Of 80,000 or so delta-chain clones listed, around 30% are singletons. What these receptors recognize is not known. Broader study findings: Highly polyclonal TRG and TRD repertoires with Gaussian CDR3 length distributions appeared in thymus.

The sample taken for sequencing was Vdelta1+ gamma-delta thymocytes from the thymus. Noted subset: FACS-sorted CD3+ TCRalphabeta- TCRVdelta1+ TCRVdelta2- thymocytes. Receptor source: a boy in the first two years of life who had congenital heart surgery.

V and J are TRDV1 and TRDJ1, with D possibly TRDD2 on 6 matching bases. V was trimmed by 0 bases and J by 5 bases, leaving 31 bases between them. The CDR3 length is 21 residues. CDR1 TSWWSYY and CDR2 QGS come from the germline V gene. The CDR3 loop reads CALGELPFRLVVTKGRDKLIF. CDR3 nucleotides: TGTGCTCTTGGGGAACTCCCCTTCCGTTTGGTGGTCACAAAGGGTCGGGATAAACTCATCTTT.

This clone occurred a few times. The chain is built from TRDV1 and TRDJ1, with 10 nucleotides matching TRDD3. V lost 5 bases, J lost 0 bases, and 15 bases stayed unmatched. The CDR3 spans 19 residues. Germline assignment: CDR1 TSWWSYY and CDR2 QGS. The CDR3 nucleotides read TGTGCTCTTGGGTTCCCCTCATACTGGGGGATTGCGAACACCGATAAACTCATCTTT. Its protein product is CALGFPSYWGIANTDKLIF.

This clone was counted a few times. The rearrangement joins TRDV1 to TRDJ1; TRDD3 matches 8 bases. The junction had 40 bases not matched to a gene; V was cut back by 2 bases and J by 11 bases. Germline V gives CDR1 TSWWSYY, CDR2 QGS. CDR3 length: 24 residues. As DNA, the CDR3 is TGTGCTCTTGGGGAATGCCTTTCCCATTACCAGACCCTGGGGGACTTATGGGGTTCGGGAGTGCTCATCTTT. It is translated as CALGECLSHYQTLGDLWGSGVLIF.

The V gene is TRDV1, the J gene TRDJ1; D perhaps matches TRDD3 (6 bases). The CDR3 sequence is 22 residues long. Germline V gene sequence: CDR1 TSWWSYY, CDR2 QGS. Trimming took off 0 bases at V and 1 base at J, with 30 bases between the two ends. CDR3 sequence reads: CALGELRAPPRPADTGTDKLIF. Written as DNA, the CDR3 is TGTGCTCTTGGGGAACTCAGGGCGCCCCCCCGACCGGCAGATACGGGCACCGATAAACTCATCTTT.

Comment on this clone: Other DNA sequences from this sample encode an identical CDR3 as well. The V gene is TRDV2, the J gene TRDJ3, with 8 bases lining up with TRDD3. Germline trimming cut 1 base from V and 0 bases from J; bases unmatched to any gene: 10. Germline CDR1 is GEAIGNYY and CDR2 is EKD. The CDR3 has 20 amino acids. The CDR3 loop reads CACDTTGGYGSSWDTRQMFF. The CDR3 DNA reads TGTGCCTGTGACACGACTGGGGGGTACGGTAGCTCCTGGGACACCCGACAGATGTTTTTC.

This clone rates as medium-sized (0.01 to 0.1%). The gene calls are TRDV2 and TRDJ3, with TRDD2 as a possible D gene (5 bases). Germline V CDR1 and CDR2: GEAIGNYY, EKD. There are 18 residues in the CDR3. The ends were cut back, 4 bases at V and 0 bases at J, with 15 bases in the middle. CDR3 loop: CACEVFLRRSWDTRQMFF. The CDR3 DNA reads TGTGCCTGTGAGGTTTTCCTCCGCCGCTCCTGGGACACCCGACAGATGTTTTTC.

This clone came up a few times. The V gene is TRDV1, the J gene TRDJ1; 9 nucleotides agree with TRDD3. CDR3 length equals 20 residues. The germline CDR1 and CDR2 sequences are TSWWSYY and QGS. V gave up 2 bases and J gave up 0 bases; unmatched junction bases: 16. The CDR3 sequence is CALGEIIFHTGGPYTDKLIF. CDR3 nucleotide sequence: TGTGCTCTTGGGGAAATCATCTTCCATACTGGGGGACCGTACACCGATAAACTCATCTTT.

The V and J genes are TRDV1 and TRDJ1, with a tentative D call TRDD3 (6 bases). Germline CDR1 and CDR2: TSWWSYY and QGS. The CDR3 extends over 19 amino acids. V was pared by 0 bases and J by 0 bases, with 20 bases between. CDR3 in DNA: TGTGCTCTTGGGGAACTTAGGGCGGGATATACCCTTTACACCGATAAACTCATCTTT. Protein product: CALGELRAGYTLYTDKLIF.

The J gene is TRDJ1, the V gene TRDV1, with 13 positions matching TRDD3. The CDR3 consists of 27 residues. V trimming: 5 bases; J trimming: 2 bases; junction bases outside the gene matches: 38. The germline V gene encodes CDR1 TSWWSYY and CDR2 QGS. The chain's CDR3 is CALGTPILGRGYPLLGDTRRGTDKLIF. The CDR3 coding sequence is TGTGCTCTTGGGACTCCTATACTAGGTCGGGGGTATCCATTACTGGGGGATACGCGGCGCGGGACCGATAAACTCATCTTT.

The rearrangement uses TRDV1 and TRDJ1, with D possibly matching TRDD3 (10 bases). Germline assignment: CDR1 TSWWSYY and CDR2 QGS. V was shortened by 3 bases and J by 0 bases, with 32 bases between the two germline ends. CDR3 length equals 22 residues. Written as DNA, the CDR3 is TGTGCTCTTGGGGACCTAGGACCTTCCTACCGTACTGGGGGATTCTACACCGATAAACTCATCTTT. Translating gives CALGDLGPSYRTGGFYTDKLIF.

The chain combines TRDV2 with TRDJ3, with TRDD3 identical over 12 bases. Germline V CDR1 and CDR2: GEAIGNYY, EKD. The length of the CDR3 is 17 residues. J lost 3 bases, V lost 4 bases, and 3 bases had no gene match. This chain's CDR3 is CACDAGGYGWDTRQMFF. The CDR3 DNA reads as TGTGCCTGTGATGCTGGGGGATACGGCTGGGACACCCGACAGATGTTTTTC.

This clone was counted between two and nine times. This rearrangement joins TRDV1 to TRDJ1; TRDD3 matches at 13 bases. Germline trimming cut 1 base from V and 0 bases from J; bases unmatched to any gene: 14. CDR1 is TSWWSYY, CDR2 QGS, per germline. The CDR3 has 21 residues. CDR3 nucleotide sequence: TGTGCTCTTGGGGAACCCTCCTACCGTGTACTGGGGGATACGTACACCGATAAACTCATCTTT. Translation gives CALGEPSYRVLGDTYTDKLIF.

This chain joins TRDV1 and TRDJ1; D remains ambiguous. Germline CDR1 and CDR2: TSWWSYY and QGS. The CDR3 length is 16 residues. Trimming removed 0 bases at V and 2 bases at J, with 13 bases between. The DNA for the CDR3 is TGTGCTCTTGGGGAACTCTCATTTTCGCTAACCGATAAACTCATCTTT. It is translated as CALGELSFSLTDKLIF.

The chain links TRDV1 to TRDJ1, with 8 bases lining up with TRDD3. Germline CDR1 reads TSWWSYY; CDR2 reads QGS. This CDR3 spans 19 amino acids. V gave up 10 bases and J gave up 1 base; unmatched junction bases: 23. This CDR3 is CAPTTGAGYAYLLTDKLIF. The CDR3 region has the DNA TGTGCTCCAACAACAGGAGCGGGATACGCGTATCTCCTCACCGATAAACTCATCTTT.

As to this clone: The junction differs from germline at one of its ends, possibly a read error. The V call is TRDV1, the J call TRDJ1, with a possible D match to TRDD3 (5 bases). Germline assignment: CDR1 TSWWSYY and CDR2 QGS. The CDR3 has 17 amino acids. CDR3 residues: CALGELSLRWYTDKLIF. In nucleotides, the CDR3 is TGTGCGCTTGGGGAACTTTCCCTCCGGTGGTACACCGATAAACTCATCTTT.

The sample holds a few counts of this clone. The gene calls are TRDV1 and TRDJ1; D is unclear. Looked up from germline, CDR1 is TSWWSYY and CDR2 is QGS. This CDR3 has 10 residues. Trimming took 3 bases from V and 7 from J, leaving 3 bases between them. CDR3: CALGDGKLIF. The CDR3 coding sequence is TGTGCTCTTGGGGACGGTAAACTCATCTTT.

Only a few counts were recorded for this clone. The V and J genes are TRDV1 and TRDJ1, with D possibly being TRDD3 (7 bases). The length of the CDR3 is 20 residues. CDR1 and CDR2 from the germline V gene are TSWWSYY and QGS. The V end lost 3 bases, the J end lost 2 bases, and 28 bases lay between the germline ends. Here the CDR3 DNA reads TGTGCTCTTGGGGACCCGCTTCCTGCCCGATCTGGGGGTTCAACCGATAAACTCATCTTT. Amino acids: CALGDPLPARSGGSTDKLIF.

The rearrangement uses TRDV1 and TRDJ1, with TRDD2 as a possible D gene (6 bases). The V end was cut by 4 bases, the J end by 10 bases, with 25 bases between. From germline, CDR1 is TSWWSYY and CDR2 QGS. The CDR3 sequence is 16 residues long. Here the CDR3 reads CALGVLPSLRGLLLIF. CDR3 bases: TGTGCTCTTGGGGTCCTACCGAGCCTACGTGGTCTTTTACTCATCTTT.

The genes are TRDV1 and TRDJ1, with TRDD3 matching over 9 bases. V dropped 5 bases and J dropped 0; count of bases not matched to a gene: 25. Germline CDR1 is TSWWSYY and CDR2 is QGS. The CDR3 loop spans 22 amino acids. The CDR3 coding sequence is TGTGCTCTTGGGTCCCGCCCTTGGACTAGGGGATACGCGTGGGAGTACACCGATAAACTCATCTTT. Translated, it gives CALGSRPWTRGYAWEYTDKLIF.